This T cell receptor beta chain was sequenced during a study of identical twins. TCRdb redid the calling of the 5' RACE reads with MiXCR, one entry per CDR3 protein. Here the sample spans just under 650,000 distinct CDR3 sequences, around 7.4% being singletons. V dropped 6 bases and J dropped 0; count of bases not matched to a gene: 6. Per the germline V gene, CDR1 is SGHRS and CDR2 is YFSETQ. This CDR3 has 15 amino acids. Details on this clonotype: Its antigen is as yet unknown.

Study-level points and caveats: Weaker excess twin sharing was seen among beta out-of-frame sequences.

In addition, the sample was reused for a study of yellow fever vaccine responses in identical twins.

Sequences were obtained from PBMCs. The receptor was isolated from a woman younger than 30 in good health. The chain employs TRBV5-1 and TRBJ2-1, with 7 bases identical to TRBD1. The CDR3 DNA is TGCGCCAGCAACGACAGGGAGAGCTCCTACAATGAGCAGTTCTTC. Translated, it gives CASNDRESSYNEQFF.